This is a list of T cell receptor beta chains from one sample in a study of blood T cell repertoires in COVID-19. Only in-frame clones appear in the TCRdb table, and some are missing; sequencing was by immunoSEQ multiplex PCR. The table includes more than 200,000 clones, roughly 86% detected once. The sample taken for sequencing was peripheral blood. The receptors shown here come from an older woman with COVID-19, enrolled during active disease. Each CDR3 is given with its conserved first and last residue. The D gene is left open where the match is weak. Clone size appears in some rows only: once, few, many, or a class for an expanded clone.

J	V	size	D	DNA	CDR3
TRBJ2-2	TRBV11-3	.	TRBD1	TGTGCCAGCAGCTTAGATCTAAGGGGGCGGACCGGGGAGCTGTTTTTT	CASSLDLRGRTGELFF
TRBJ1-3	TRBV19	.	TRBD1	TGTGCCAGTAGGGACAGGTTCTCTGGAAACACCATATATTTT	CASRDRFSGNTIYF
TRBJ2-1	TRBV7-2	.	TRBD2	TGTGCCAGCAGCTTAGCATGGCGGGCTAGCGGGGATAATGAGCAGTTCTTC	CASSLAWRASGDNEQFF
TRBJ1-5	TRBV4-3	once	TRBD1	TGCGCCAGCAGCCACCGACAGGGCGGCAATCAGCCCCAGCATTTT	CASSHRQGGNQPQHF
TRBJ2-7	TRBV7-3	few	.	TGTGCCAGCAGCTTAGCGAGGGGGTACGAGCAGTACTTC	CASSLARGYEQYF
TRBJ2-3	TRBV15	.	TRBD1	TGTGCCACCAGCAGAGACAGCCCGGGACAGGGAGGGGATACGCAGTATTTT	CATSRDSPGQGGDTQYF
TRBJ1-2	TRBV3-1/TRBV3-2	once	.	TGTGCCAGCAGCCAAGAGGGAGGGCCTGGCTACACCTTC	CASSQEGGPGYTF
TRBJ2-1	TRBV18	.	.	TGTGCCAGCTCACCAAACTATGACCAGTTCTTC	CASSPNYDQFF
TRBJ1-2	TRBV29-1	.	.	TGCAGCGTTGAAGGCAGGGTGGGTGGCTACACCTTC	CSVEGRVGGYTF
TRBJ2-7	TRBV3-1/TRBV3-2	.	.	TGTGCCAGCAGCCAAGGCGGTAGCCGACTTTACGAGCAGTACTTC	CASSQGGSRLYEQYF
TRBJ2-6	TRBV28	.	.	TGTGCTGTGGTTGGCGGGGCCAACGTCCTGACTTTC	CAVVGGANVLTF
TRBJ2-5	TRBV5-6	.	TRBD1	TGTGCCAGCAGTTATACAGGGGTGGAGACCCAGTACTTC	CASSYTGVETQYF
TRBJ2-5	TRBV11-3	once	.	TGTGCCAGCAGCCCAGGGCCTTACCAAGAGACCCAGTACTTC	CASSPGPYQETQYF
TRBJ1-2	TRBV28	few	.	TGTGCCAGCAGCCAACAAAAAATCGGAAACAGGGACTATGGCTACACCTTC	CASSQQKIGNRDYGYTF
TRBJ1-5	TRBV7-6	once	TRBD1	TGTGCCAGCAGCTTTGGGACAGGGTATGGTCAGCCCCAGCATTTT	CASSFGTGYGQPQHF
TRBJ2-3	TRBV20-1	.	.	TGCAGTGCTAGTCGTAGCGGAAAAGGAGATACGCAGTATTTT	CSASRSGKGDTQYF
TRBJ2-7	TRBV29-1	.	TRBD1	TGCAGCGTCGGACAGGGTTCTCTCTACGAGCAGTACTTC	CSVGQGSLYEQYF
TRBJ1-5	TRBV19	.	TRBD1	TGTGCCAGTAGTATAGGTATCGGGACAGGGCGACATCAGCCCCAGCATTTT	CASSIGIGTGRHQPQHF
TRBJ1-1	TRBV7-9	few	.	TGTGCCAGCAGCCCACCGGGAGGTCGGAAGAACACTGAAGCTTTCTTT	CASSPPGGRKNTEAFF
TRBJ2-1	TRBV6-5	.	TRBD2	TGTGCCAGCAGTTATACTAGCGGGAGCTTGAATGAGCAGTTCTTC	CASSYTSGSLNEQFF
TRBJ2-5	TRBV18	.	TRBD1	TGTGCCAGCTCTAAAACGACAGGGTTCCGGGAGACCCAGTACTTC	CASSKTTGFRETQYF
TRBJ2-7	TRBV7-2	.	TRBD1	TGTGCCAGCAGCCAGACCCCCGGGACAGGGGGGCAGTACTTC	CASSQTPGTGGQYF
TRBJ1-6	TRBV30	.	.	TGTGCCTGGAGCGGGGGTCCAAATTCACCCCTCCACTTT	CAWSGGPNSPLHF
TRBJ1-2	TRBV9	.	TRBD1	TGTGCCAGCAGCGTAGCAGGCAGGGGGACCGGCTACACCTTC	CASSVAGRGTGYTF
TRBJ1-1	TRBV27	.	.	TGTGCCAGCAGGGAGGGAGGTAGAACTGAAGCTTTCTTT	CASREGGRTEAFF
TRBJ2-1	TRBV28	.	.	TGTGCCAGCAGTCCCCACAGCGAGCAGTTCTTC	CASSPHSEQFF
TRBJ2-1	TRBV18	.	.	TGTGCCAGCTCACCACAGACAGACAATGAGCAGTTCTTC	CASSPQTDNEQFF
TRBJ1-1	TRBV28	.	.	TGTGCCAGCAGCCCTTCGGGGCGGAGGGCTGAAGCTTTCTTT	CASSPSGRRAEAFF
TRBJ2-1	TRBV6-5	.	TRBD1	TGTGCCAGCAGGAGGGACAGTTCCTACAATGAGCAGTTCTTC	CASRRDSSYNEQFF
TRBJ2-3	TRBV2	.	.	TGTGCCAGCAGCGAAGGGACCCCAGGGGTTACGCAGTATTTT	CASSEGTPGVTQYF
TRBJ1-4	TRBV5-5	.	TRBD1	TGTGCCAGCAGCTTTAAGGGACAGGGTGGTAGTGAAAAACTGTTTTTT	CASSFKGQGGSEKLFF